Below are 29 T cell receptor beta chains sequenced from a single sample in a study of CXCR3-negative and CXCR3-positive naive CD8 T cells. UMI-tagged TRB cDNA libraries were built via 5' RACE. TCRdb reprocessed the 5' RACE reads and stores each CDR3 protein as one record, lacking DNA. This listing includes about 41,000 distinct CDR3 sequences. The sample comprised naive CXCR3- CD8+ T cells from blood. Noted subset: CD45RO-CCR7+CD27+CD95- naive CD8+ T cells lacking CXCR3 (TNR3-). All receptors come from a human donor in good health. Some clones in this sample may be carry-over from other donors' samples.

The chain uses TRBV29-1 and TRBJ2-1; TCRdb picks TRBD1, but there is no DNA to check that call. The germline CDR1 and CDR2 sequences are SQVTM and ANQGSEA. CDR3 length: 13 amino acids. CDR3 sequence: CSVTPGGRLEQFF.

This chain uses TRBV12-3 or TRBV12-4 with TRBJ2-3; absent DNA, TCRdb's TRBD1 call cannot be checked. This CDR3 spans 12 amino acids. CDR3 amino acids: CASVRAGDTQYF.

The J gene is TRBJ2-5, the V gene TRBV29-1. Germline loops: CDR1 SQVTM, CDR2 ANQGSEA. The CDR3 runs to 13 residues. The CDR3 loop reads CSVSPWGEETQYF. The full variable domain, in which reference TRBV29-1 and TRBJ2-5 provide the parts outside the CDR3, is SAVISQKPSRDICQRGTSLTIQCQVDSQVTMMFWYRQQPGQSLTLIATANQGSEATYESGFVIDKFPISRPNLTFSTLTVSNMSPEDSSIYLCSVSPWGEETQYFGPGTRLLVL.

The gene calls are TRBV29-1 and TRBJ2-7; the TRBD1 assignment by TCRdb is unverifiable without DNA. Per the germline V gene, CDR1 is SQVTM and CDR2 is ANQGSEA. The CDR3 sequence is 16 residues long. The CDR3 loop reads CSVEESGKGQSYEQYF.

V usage is TRBV20-1 and J usage is TRBJ2-3; there is no DNA to check the TCRdb D call of TRBD2. CDR1 is DFQATT and CDR2 is SNEGSKA in the germline V gene (reference sequence). The CDR3 covers 15 residues. The CDR3 spells CSARATSGDRNTQYF.

The chain employs TRBV29-1 and TRBJ1-1; TCRdb proposes TRBD1, but this gene call is untestable without DNA. CDR1 is SQVTM and CDR2 is ANQGSEA in the germline V gene. The CDR3 runs 13 residues. The CDR3 sequence: CSVTPGFRTEAFF.

The chain is built from TRBV29-1 and TRBJ2-7; TCRdb lists TRBD1, though no DNA is available to test this call. In germline, CDR1 is SQVTM, CDR2 ANQGSEA. CDR3 length equals 13 residues. The CDR3 sequence: CSVTGTGGYEQYF.

The chain links TRBV6-5 to TRBJ2-5; TCRdb calls TRBD1, which cannot be checked without DNA. CDR3 length: 13 amino acids. Germline V gene lookup returns CDR1 MNHEY and CDR2 SVGAGI. CDR3: CASSWGQGKTQYF.

The chain carries TRBV5-1 and TRBJ2-7; TCRdb's D call, TRBD2, is unchecked because there is no DNA. The CDR3 loop spans 15 amino acids. Per the germline V gene, CDR1 is SGHRS and CDR2 is YFSETQ. This chain's CDR3 is CASSLGFGEATEQYF.

The rearrangement uses TRBV21-1 and TRBJ1-2; absent DNA, TCRdb's TRBD1 call cannot be checked. TRBV21-1 is an annotated pseudogene. CDR3 length: 14 residues. The CDR3 reads CASISGTGAYGYTF.

The rearrangement links TRBV4-1 to TRBJ1-2; TCRdb lists TRBD1, though no DNA is available to test this call. The CDR3 is 15 residues long. Germline CDR1 MGHRA, CDR2 YSYEKL. The CDR3 reads CASSQVEPKGDGYTF.

J is TRBJ2-2 and V is TRBV7-8; the D call of TRBD2 rests on TCRdb alone, since no DNA is present to check it. Germline-derived CDR1 and CDR2 are SGHVS and FQNEAQ. The CDR3 extends over 18 amino acids. The CDR3 sequence is CASSLDLAFLFNTGELFF.

The chain is built from TRBV28 and TRBJ2-7; the D gene TCRdb calls, TRBD2, cannot be checked with no DNA. The length of the CDR3 is 14 residues. Germline V gene data show CDR1 as MDHEN and CDR2 as SYDVKM. CDR3 sequence reads: CASSLRRADNEQYF.

The chain links TRBV7-9 to TRBJ2-3; no DNA is available, so the TRBD1 call from TCRdb remains unchecked. The germline V gene encodes CDR1 SEHNR and CDR2 FQNEAQ (reference sequence). There are 15 residues in the CDR3. This CDR3 is CASNLPGTPTDTQYF.

The rearrangement uses TRBV9 and TRBJ1-2. CDR3 length: 13 residues. CDR1 is SGDLS and CDR2 is YYNGEE in the germline V gene. The CDR3 loop reads CASSVGRSYGYTF.

V is TRBV6-5 and J is TRBJ2-1; TCRdb gives TRBD2 as the D gene, but with no DNA this cannot be confirmed. The CDR3 contains 15 residues. Germline loops: CDR1 MNHEY, CDR2 SVGAGI. CDR3 amino acids: CASSYEGTSGNEQFF.

The chain couples TRBV29-1 to TRBJ2-7; TCRdb's D call of TRBD1 is untestable without DNA. CDR3 length: 14 residues. Germline lookup yields CDR1 SQVTM and CDR2 ANQGSEA. CDR3 region: CSVNHRDRPHEQYF.

The chain combines TRBV7-3 with TRBJ1-6. Germline values: CDR1 SGHTA, CDR2 FQGTGA. The CDR3 covers 17 residues. CDR3 amino acids: CASSVAGGLAANSPLHF.

This rearrangement joins TRBV7-8 to TRBJ2-5; TCRdb returns TRBD1, unconfirmable since there is no DNA. The CDR3 has 15 amino acids. Germline CDR1 and CDR2: SGHVS and FQNEAQ. CDR3 protein: CASSLRGGSGETQYF.

The chain couples TRBV4-1 to TRBJ2-7; TCRdb names TRBD1, which stays unverified in the absence of DNA. The germline V gene encodes CDR1 MGHRA and CDR2 YSYEKL. The CDR3 length is 17 residues. The CDR3 protein is CASSQQGPQRQGHEQYF.

This clonotype shows up as medium-sized by frequency. The chain uses TRBV20-1 and TRBJ2-7; TCRdb selects TRBD1, and the lack of DNA leaves this call unchecked. This CDR3 has 15 residues. CDR1 and CDR2 from the germline V gene are DFQATT and SNEGSKA (reference sequence). The CDR3 sequence is CSASSSAGFPYEQYF.

V and J are TRBV28 and TRBJ1-1. This CDR3 region has 14 residues. Looked up from germline, CDR1 is MDHEN and CDR2 is SYDVKM. The CDR3 protein is CASSLSGTNTEAFF. The whole variable domain, filled in from reference TRBV28 and TRBJ1-1, reads DVKVTQSSRYLVKRTGEKVFLECVQDMDHENMFWYRQDPGLGLRLIYFSYDVKMKEKGDIPEGYSVSREKKERFSLILESASTNQTSMYLCASSLSGTNTEAFFGQGTRLTVV.

The chain uses TRBV4-3 and TRBJ1-1. CDR1 is LGHNA and CDR2 is YSLEER in the germline V gene. This CDR3 spans 14 amino acids. The CDR3 reads CASSQGGMNTEAFF.

This rearrangement joins TRBV29-1 to TRBJ2-3. The CDR3 runs to 11 residues. The germline CDR1 and CDR2 sequences are SQVTM and ANQGSEA. CDR3 residues: CSVEETDTQYF.

V and J are TRBV28 and TRBJ2-1; the TCRdb call, TRBD1, lacks DNA for checking. Germline values: CDR1 MDHEN, CDR2 SYDVKM. The CDR3 runs 15 residues. The CDR3 is CASSTTGGPYNEQFF.

The chain joins TRBV15 to TRBJ2-7. This CDR3 spans 14 amino acids. Germline values: CDR1 LNHNV, CDR2 YYDKDF (reference sequence). CDR3 amino acids: CATSRAGRPYEQYF.

The rearrangement links TRBV6-5 to TRBJ2-7; as DNA is missing, the TRBD2 call by TCRdb cannot be tested. The CDR3 consists of 14 residues. CDR1 and CDR2 (germline): MNHEY, SVGAGI. This CDR3 is CASSYSGTSGEQYF.

The chain couples TRBV6-4 to TRBJ2-3. This CDR3 has 15 residues. Per the germline V gene, CDR1 is MRHNA and CDR2 is SNTAGT. The CDR3 region is CASSEGVAETDTQYF.

The chain employs TRBV11-2 and TRBJ1-1. The CDR3 extends over 15 amino acids. Germline values: CDR1 SGHAT, CDR2 FQNNGV. The CDR3 here is CASSLMGSLNTEAFF.